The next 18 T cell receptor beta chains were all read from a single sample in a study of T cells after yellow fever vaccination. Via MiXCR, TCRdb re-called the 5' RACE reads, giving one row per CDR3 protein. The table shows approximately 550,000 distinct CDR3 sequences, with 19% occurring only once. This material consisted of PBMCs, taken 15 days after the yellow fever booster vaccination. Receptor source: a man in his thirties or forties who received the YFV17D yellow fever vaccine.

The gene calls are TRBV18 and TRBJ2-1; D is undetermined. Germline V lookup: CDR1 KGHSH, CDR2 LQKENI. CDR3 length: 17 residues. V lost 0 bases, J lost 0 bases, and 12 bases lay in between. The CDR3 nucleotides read TGTGCCAGCTCACCACCAAGACTCCGGAGCTCCTACAATGAGCAGTTCTTC. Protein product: CASSPPRLRSSYNEQFF.

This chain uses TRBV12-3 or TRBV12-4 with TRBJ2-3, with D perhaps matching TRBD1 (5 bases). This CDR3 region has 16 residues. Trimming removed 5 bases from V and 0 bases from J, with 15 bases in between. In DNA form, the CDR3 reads TGTGCCAGCAGTCTCACCCAGGGTATGAGCACAGATACGCAGTATTTT. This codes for CASSLTQGMSTDTQYF.

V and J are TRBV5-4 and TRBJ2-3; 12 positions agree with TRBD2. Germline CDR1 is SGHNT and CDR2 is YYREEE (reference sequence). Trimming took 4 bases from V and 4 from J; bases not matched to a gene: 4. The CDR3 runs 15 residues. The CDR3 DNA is TGTGCCAGCAGCCCTAGCGGGAGGGCCCCAGATACGCAGTATTTT. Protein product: CASSPSGRAPDTQYF.

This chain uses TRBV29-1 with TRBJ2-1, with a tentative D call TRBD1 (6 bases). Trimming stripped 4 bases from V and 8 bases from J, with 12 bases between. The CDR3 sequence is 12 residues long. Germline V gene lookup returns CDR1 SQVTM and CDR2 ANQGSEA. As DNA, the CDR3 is TGCAGCGTTGTTAACAGGGTCGATGAGCAGTTCTTC. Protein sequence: CSVVNRVDEQFF.

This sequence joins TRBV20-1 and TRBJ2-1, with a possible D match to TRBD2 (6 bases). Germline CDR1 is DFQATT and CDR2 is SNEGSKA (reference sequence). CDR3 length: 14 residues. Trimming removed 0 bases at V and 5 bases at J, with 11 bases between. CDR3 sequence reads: CSARDRGTDNEQFF. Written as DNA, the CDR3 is TGCAGTGCTAGAGATCGTGGGACTGACAATGAGCAGTTCTTC.

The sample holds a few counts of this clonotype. Written as DNA, the CDR3 is TGTGCCAGCAGCTTCTACGGGAGGGGATCCCACGAGCAGTACTTC. This gives the protein CASSFYGRGSHEQYF. The gene calls are TRBV7-2 and TRBJ2-7; 8 bases line up with TRBD2. Germline V gives CDR1 SGHTA, CDR2 FQGNSA. V shed 3 bases, J shed 5 bases, and the junction held 9 bases outside the gene matches. CDR3 length: 15 amino acids. Combining the CDR3 with reference TRBV7-2 and TRBJ2-7 gives the whole variable domain GAGVSQSPSNKVTEKGKDVELRCDPISGHTALYWYRQSLGQGLEFLIYFQGNSAPDKSGLPSDRFSAERTGGSVSTLTIQRTQQEDSAVYLCASSFYGRGSHEQYFGPGTRLTVT.

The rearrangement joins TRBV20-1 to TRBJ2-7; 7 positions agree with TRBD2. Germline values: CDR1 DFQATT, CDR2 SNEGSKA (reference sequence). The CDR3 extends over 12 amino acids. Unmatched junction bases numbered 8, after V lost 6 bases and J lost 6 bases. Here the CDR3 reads CSAGEGSFEQYF. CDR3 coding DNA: TGCAGTGCAGGGGAGGGGTCTTTCGAGCAGTACTTC.

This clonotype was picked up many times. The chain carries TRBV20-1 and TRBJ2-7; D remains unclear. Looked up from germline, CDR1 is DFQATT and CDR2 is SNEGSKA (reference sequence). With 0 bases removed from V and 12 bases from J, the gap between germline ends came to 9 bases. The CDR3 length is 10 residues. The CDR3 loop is CSARDLVPYF. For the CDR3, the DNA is TGCAGTGCTAGAGATCTGGTGCCGTACTTC.

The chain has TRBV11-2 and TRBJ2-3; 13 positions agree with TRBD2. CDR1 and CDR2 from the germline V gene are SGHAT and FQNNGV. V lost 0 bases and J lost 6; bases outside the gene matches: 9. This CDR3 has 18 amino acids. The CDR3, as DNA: TGTGCCAGCAGCTTAGATCCGGGACTAGCGGGACAAGCTGATACGCAGTATTTT. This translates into CASSLDPGLAGQADTQYF.

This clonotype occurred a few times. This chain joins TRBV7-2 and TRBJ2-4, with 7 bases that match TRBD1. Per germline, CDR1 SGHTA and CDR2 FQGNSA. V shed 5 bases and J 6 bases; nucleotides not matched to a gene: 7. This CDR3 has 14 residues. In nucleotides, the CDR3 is TGTGCCAGCAGCCCGGGACAGCCGTTAAACATTCAGTACTTC. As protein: CASSPGQPLNIQYF.

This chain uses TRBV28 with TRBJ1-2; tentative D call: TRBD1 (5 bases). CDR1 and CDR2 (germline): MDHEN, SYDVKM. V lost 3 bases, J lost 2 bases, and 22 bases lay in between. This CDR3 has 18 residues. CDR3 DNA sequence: TGTGCCAGCAGTTTGACCGGGACCCCCGGAGGGAAAAACTATGGCTACACCTTC. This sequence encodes CASSLTGTPGGKNYGYTF.

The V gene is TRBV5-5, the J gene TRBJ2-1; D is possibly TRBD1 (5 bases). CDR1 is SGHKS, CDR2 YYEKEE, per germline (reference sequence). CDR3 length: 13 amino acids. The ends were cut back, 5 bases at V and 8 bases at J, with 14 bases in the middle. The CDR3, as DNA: TGTGCCAGCAGGATAGGGGCTCGCGATGAGCAGTTCTTC. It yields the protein CASRIGARDEQFF.

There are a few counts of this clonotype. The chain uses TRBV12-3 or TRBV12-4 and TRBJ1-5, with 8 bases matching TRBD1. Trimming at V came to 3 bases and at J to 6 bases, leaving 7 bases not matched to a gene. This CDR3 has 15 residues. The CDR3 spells CASSFAGQGGQPQHF. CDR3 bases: TGTGCCAGCAGTTTTGCCGGACAGGGAGGTCAGCCCCAGCATTTT.

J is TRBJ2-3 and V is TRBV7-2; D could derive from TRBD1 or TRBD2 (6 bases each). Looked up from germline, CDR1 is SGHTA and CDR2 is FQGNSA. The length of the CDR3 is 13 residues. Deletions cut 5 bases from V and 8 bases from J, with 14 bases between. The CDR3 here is CASSTSGGGTQYF. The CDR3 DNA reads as TGTGCCAGCAGCACCTCTGGAGGGGGTACGCAGTATTTT. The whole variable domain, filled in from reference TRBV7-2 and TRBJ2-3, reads GAGVSQSPSNKVTEKGKDVELRCDPISGHTALYWYRQSLGQGLEFLIYFQGNSAPDKSGLPSDRFSAERTGGSVSTLTIQRTQQEDSAVYLCASSTSGGGTQYFGPGTRLTVL.

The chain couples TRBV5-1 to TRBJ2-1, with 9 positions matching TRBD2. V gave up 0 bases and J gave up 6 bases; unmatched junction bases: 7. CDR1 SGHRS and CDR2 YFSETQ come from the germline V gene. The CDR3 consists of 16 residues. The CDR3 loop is CASSLGRSGRSNEQFF. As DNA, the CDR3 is TGCGCCAGCAGCTTGGGAAGGAGCGGGAGGAGCAATGAGCAGTTCTTC.

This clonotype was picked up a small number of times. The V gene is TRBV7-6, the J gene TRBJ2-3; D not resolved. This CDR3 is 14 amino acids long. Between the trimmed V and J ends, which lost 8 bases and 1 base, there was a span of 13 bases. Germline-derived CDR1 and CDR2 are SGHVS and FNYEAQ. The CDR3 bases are TGTGCCAGCCAGCTTAACTTGGGCACAGATACGCAGTATTTT. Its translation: CASQLNLGTDTQYF.

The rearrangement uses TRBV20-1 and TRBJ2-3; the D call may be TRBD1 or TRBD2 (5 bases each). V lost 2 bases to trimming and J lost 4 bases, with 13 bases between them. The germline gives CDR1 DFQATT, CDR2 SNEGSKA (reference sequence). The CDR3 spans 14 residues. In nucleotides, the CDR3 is TGCAGTGCTAGACCCCTGAGAGGGGCAGATACGCAGTATTTT. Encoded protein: CSARPLRGADTQYF.

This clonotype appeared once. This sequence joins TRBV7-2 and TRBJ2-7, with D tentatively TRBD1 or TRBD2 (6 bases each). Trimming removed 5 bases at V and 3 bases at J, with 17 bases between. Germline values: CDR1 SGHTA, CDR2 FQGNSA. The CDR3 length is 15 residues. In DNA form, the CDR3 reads TGTGCCAGCAGCAGAGAGGGGGGCATAGTCTACGAGCAGTACTTC. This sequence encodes CASSREGGIVYEQYF.